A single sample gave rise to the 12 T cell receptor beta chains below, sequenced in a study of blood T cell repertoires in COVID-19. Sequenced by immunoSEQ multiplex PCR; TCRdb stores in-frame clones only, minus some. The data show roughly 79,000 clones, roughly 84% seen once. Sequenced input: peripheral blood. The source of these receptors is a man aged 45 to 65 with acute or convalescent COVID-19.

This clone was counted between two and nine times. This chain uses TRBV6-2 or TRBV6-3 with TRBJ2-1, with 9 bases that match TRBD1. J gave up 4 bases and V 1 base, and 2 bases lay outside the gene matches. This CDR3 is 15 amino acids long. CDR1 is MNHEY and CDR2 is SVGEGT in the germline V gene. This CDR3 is CASSYFGTGYNEQFF. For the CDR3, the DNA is TGTGCCAGCAGTTACTTTGGGACAGGGTACAATGAGCAGTTCTTC.

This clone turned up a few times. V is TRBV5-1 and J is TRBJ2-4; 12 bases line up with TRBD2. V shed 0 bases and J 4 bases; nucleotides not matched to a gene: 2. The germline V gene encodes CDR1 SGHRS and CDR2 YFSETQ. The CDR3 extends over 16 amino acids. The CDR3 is CASSLGLAGAKNIQYF. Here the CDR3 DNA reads TGCGCCAGCAGCTTGGGACTAGCGGGAGCTAAAAACATTCAGTACTTC.

In DNA, the CDR3 is TGCGCCAGCAGCGCCGGGACAGGGGATGACCTCCACTTT. It codes for CASSAGTGDDLHF. The chain combines TRBV5-1 with TRBJ1-6, with TRBD1 identical over 10 bases. The length of the CDR3 is 13 residues. With 4 bases clipped from V and 15 bases from J, the junction kept 7 bases outside the gene matches. Germline V gives CDR1 SGHRS, CDR2 YFSETQ.

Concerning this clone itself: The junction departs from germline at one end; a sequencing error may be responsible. Here the CDR3 DNA reads TGTGCCAGCAGTGAAGAGTCTGAGGTTGGATTTATTAGCTTC. This sequence encodes CASSEESEVGFISF. The chain carries TRBV6-1 and TRBJ1-2; D unresolved. CDR1 MNHNS and CDR2 SASEGT come from the germline V gene. The CDR3 totals 14 residues.

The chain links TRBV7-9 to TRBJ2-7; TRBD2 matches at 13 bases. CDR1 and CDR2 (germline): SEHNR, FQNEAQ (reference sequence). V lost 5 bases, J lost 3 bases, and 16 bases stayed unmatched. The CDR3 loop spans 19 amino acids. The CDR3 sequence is CASSRFAWTSGSRIYEQYF. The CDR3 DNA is TGTGCCAGCAGCCGTTTTGCGTGGACTAGCGGGAGCCGAATCTACGAGCAGTACTTC.

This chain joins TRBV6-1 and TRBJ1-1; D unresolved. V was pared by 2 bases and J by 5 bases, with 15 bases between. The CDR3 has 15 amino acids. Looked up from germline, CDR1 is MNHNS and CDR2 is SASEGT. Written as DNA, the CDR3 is TGTGCCAGCAGTGAATGGCGGGAAAAGGAGACTGAAGCTTTCTTT. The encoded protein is CASSEWREKETEAFF.

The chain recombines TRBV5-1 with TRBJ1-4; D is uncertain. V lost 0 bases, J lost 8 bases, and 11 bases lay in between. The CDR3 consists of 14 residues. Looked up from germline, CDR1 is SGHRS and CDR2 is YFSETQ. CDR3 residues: CASSLAGSEEKLFF. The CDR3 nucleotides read TGCGCCAGCAGCTTGGCGGGGAGCGAGGAAAAACTGTTTTTT.

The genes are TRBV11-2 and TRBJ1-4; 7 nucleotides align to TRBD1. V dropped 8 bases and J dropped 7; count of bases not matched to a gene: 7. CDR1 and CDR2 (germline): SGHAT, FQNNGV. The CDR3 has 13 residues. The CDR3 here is CASGGPGGEKLFF. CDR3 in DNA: TGTGCCAGCGGTGGACCAGGGGGTGAAAAACTGTTTTTT.

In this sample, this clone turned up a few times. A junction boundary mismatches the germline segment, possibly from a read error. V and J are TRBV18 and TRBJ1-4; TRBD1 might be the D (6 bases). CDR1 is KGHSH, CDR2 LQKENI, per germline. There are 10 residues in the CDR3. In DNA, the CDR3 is TGTGCCAGCTCACGGGAGACAGGTAGGTTT. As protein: CASSRETGRF.

The CDR3 sequence is CASSLGQAGETQYF. The DNA for the CDR3 is TGTGCCAGCAGCTTAGGCCAGGCAGGGGAGACCCAGTACTTC. This chain connects TRBV13 to TRBJ2-5; tentative D call: TRBD1 (5 bases). V gave up 0 bases and J gave up 5 bases, with 10 bases separating them. The germline V gene has CDR1 PRHDT and CDR2 FYEKMQ (reference sequence). The CDR3 has 14 amino acids.

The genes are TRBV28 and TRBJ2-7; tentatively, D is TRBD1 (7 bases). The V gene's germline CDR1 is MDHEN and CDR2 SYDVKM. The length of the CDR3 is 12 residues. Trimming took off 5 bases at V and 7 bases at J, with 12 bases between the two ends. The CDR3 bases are TGTGCCAGCAGTATGACAGGGAGGGAGCAGTACTTC. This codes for CASSMTGREQYF.

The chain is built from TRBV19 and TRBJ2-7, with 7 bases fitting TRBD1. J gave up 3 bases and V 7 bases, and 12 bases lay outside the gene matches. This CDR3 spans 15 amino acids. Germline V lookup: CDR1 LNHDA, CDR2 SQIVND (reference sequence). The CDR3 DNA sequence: TGTGCCAGTACCGGGGTAGGGGACAGAGACTACGAGCAGTACTTC. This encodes CASTGVGDRDYEQYF.